Listed below are T cell receptor beta chains from one sample, sequenced in a study of regulatory T cells in long-lasting Graves disease. TCRdb used MiXCR to reprocess the multiplex PCR reads, holding one entry per CDR3 protein. Of about 430,000 distinct CDR3 sequences listed, approximately 16% are singletons. These data are also associated with another study on T cells in Graves' hyperthyroidism and ophthalmopathy.

The sequencing used peripheral blood mononuclear cells (PBMCs), collected at new diagnosis, from a patient treated with antithyroid drugs. Receptors originate from a middle-aged woman with Graves disease. The conserved cysteine and the conserved F or W are not part of the CDR3 here.

j_call: TRBJ1-1
v_call: TRBV20-1
cdr3_aa: SARDWTDTEAF

j_call: TRBJ2-1
v_call: TRBV19
cdr3_aa: ASSIGEGAGF

j_call: TRBJ2-7
v_call: TRBV2
cdr3_aa: ASRRRGMGLAGPYEQY

j_call: TRBJ1-1
v_call: TRBV12-5
cdr3_aa: ASGLLVNTEAF

j_call: TRBJ2-3
v_call: TRBV11-3
cdr3_aa: ASSLARVTDTQY

j_call: TRBJ2-1
v_call: TRBV27
cdr3_aa: ASQGLLNEQF

j_call: TRBJ2-1
v_call: TRBV5-1
cdr3_aa: ASSRGDGSPYGNEQF

j_call: TRBJ1-3
v_call: TRBV11-1
cdr3_aa: ASSLSGNTIY

j_call: TRBJ1-3
v_call: TRBV6-1
cdr3_aa: ASRGSGNTIY

j_call: TRBJ2-5
v_call: TRBV5-6
cdr3_aa: ASSLEREEETQY

j_call: TRBJ2-5
v_call: TRBV11-2
cdr3_aa: ASSSRGEQPGEAQY

j_call: TRBJ2-1
v_call: TRBV7-3
cdr3_aa: ASRLSRDLILISYNEQF

j_call: TRBJ2-6
v_call: TRBV28
cdr3_aa: ASRGGGASGANVLT

j_call: TRBJ2-4
v_call: TRBV6-5
cdr3_aa: ASSYSGGNIQY

j_call: TRBJ2-2
v_call: TRBV7-3
cdr3_aa: ASSSGQSPGELF

j_call: TRBJ1-2
v_call: TRBV11-3
cdr3_aa: ASSLVGTGQTNYGYT

j_call: TRBJ2-3
v_call: TRBV7-2
cdr3_aa: ASSLVVQGASTDTQY

j_call: TRBJ2-1
v_call: TRBV2
cdr3_aa: ASRQQGREQF

j_call: TRBJ2-5
v_call: TRBV28
cdr3_aa: ASRTLRKETQY

j_call: TRBJ2-1
v_call: TRBV7-9
cdr3_aa: ASNVLAGNFEQF

j_call: TRBJ2-1
v_call: TRBV20-1
cdr3_aa: GAERSGYNEQF

j_call: TRBJ2-3
v_call: TRBV2
cdr3_aa: ASSERGGRVADTQY

j_call: TRBJ2-7
v_call: TRBV6-1
cdr3_aa: ASSGRDGTYEQY

j_call: TRBJ1-1
v_call: TRBV29-1
cdr3_aa: SVEDSGAGTEAF

j_call: TRBJ1-4
v_call: TRBV3-1
cdr3_aa: ASSQAGGTGQGEKLF

j_call: TRBJ1-4
v_call: TRBV3-1
cdr3_aa: ASSLRGKLF

j_call: TRBJ1-2
v_call: TRBV20-1
cdr3_aa: SAIDPRDGYT

j_call: TRBJ2-1
v_call: TRBV7-3
cdr3_aa: ASSRTAGAYNEQF

j_call: TRBJ2-5
v_call: TRBV2
cdr3_aa: ASSEGEETQY

j_call: TRBJ1-2
v_call: TRBV28
cdr3_aa: ASGTGVPFYGYT

j_call: TRBJ2-7
v_call: TRBV5-1
cdr3_aa: ASSLVSRNSYEQY

j_call: TRBJ2-1
v_call: TRBV27
cdr3_aa: ASSLEEGSPYNEQF

j_call: TRBJ1-1
v_call: TRBV27
cdr3_aa: ASSPRVDNPNTEAF

j_call: TRBJ2-1
v_call: TRBV24-1
cdr3_aa: ATSDPSGQGGSEQF

j_call: TRBJ2-3
v_call: TRBV7-2
cdr3_aa: ASSRLAGGGTDTQY

j_call: TRBJ2-3
v_call: TRBV12-3/TRBV12-4
cdr3_aa: ASSPKGLNTQY

j_call: TRBJ2-5
v_call: TRBV6-2/TRBV6-3
cdr3_aa: ASRESSEETQY

j_call: TRBJ2-1
v_call: TRBV2
cdr3_aa: ATTGGSYNEQF

j_call: TRBJ2-2
v_call: TRBV9
cdr3_aa: ASSHSGRAANTGELF

j_call: TRBJ2-7
v_call: TRBV2
cdr3_aa: ASSDAVSYEQY

j_call: TRBJ2-3
v_call: TRBV11-3
cdr3_aa: ASSTGTSGRADTQY

j_call: TRBJ2-7
v_call: TRBV4-1
cdr3_aa: ASSTTSGPYEQY

j_call: TRBJ2-7
v_call: TRBV12-5
cdr3_aa: ASGLSVGAGEQY

j_call: TRBJ2-7
v_call: TRBV11-3
cdr3_aa: ASSLDLAGSEQY

j_call: TRBJ2-3
v_call: TRBV24-1
cdr3_aa: ATSDLGQGGDTQY

j_call: TRBJ2-5
v_call: TRBV12-3/TRBV12-4
cdr3_aa: ASRARWASGNQETQY

j_call: TRBJ1-1
v_call: TRBV28
cdr3_aa: ASSYLTLNTEAF

j_call: TRBJ2-3
v_call: TRBV6-2/TRBV6-3
cdr3_aa: ASSSPAGVADTQY

j_call: TRBJ1-5
v_call: TRBV2
cdr3_aa: ASSVLGNQPQH

j_call: TRBJ2-3
v_call: TRBV20-1
cdr3_aa: SAPESSGYTDTQY

j_call: TRBJ2-1
v_call: TRBV7-9
cdr3_aa: ASSPIQQGVNEQF

j_call: TRBJ2-2
v_call: TRBV13
cdr3_aa: ASNTGQENTGELF

j_call: TRBJ2-7
v_call: TRBV4-1
cdr3_aa: ASSQGATLFHEQY

j_call: TRBJ2-7
v_call: TRBV20-1
cdr3_aa: SAKGTSGNAVYEQY

j_call: TRBJ1-2
v_call: TRBV28
cdr3_aa: ASSKRTVARGYT